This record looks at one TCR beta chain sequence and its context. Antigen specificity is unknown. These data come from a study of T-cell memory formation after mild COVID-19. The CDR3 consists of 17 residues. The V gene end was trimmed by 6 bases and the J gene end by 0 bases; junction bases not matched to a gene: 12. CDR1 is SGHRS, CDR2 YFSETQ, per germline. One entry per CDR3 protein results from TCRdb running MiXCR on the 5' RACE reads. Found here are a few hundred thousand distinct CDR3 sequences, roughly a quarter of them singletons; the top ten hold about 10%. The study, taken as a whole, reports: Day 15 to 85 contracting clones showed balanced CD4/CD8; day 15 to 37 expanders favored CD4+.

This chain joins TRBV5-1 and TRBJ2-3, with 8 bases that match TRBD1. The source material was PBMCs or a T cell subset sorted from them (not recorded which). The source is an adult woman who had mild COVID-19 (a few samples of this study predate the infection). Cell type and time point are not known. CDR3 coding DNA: TGCGCCAGCACTCAGGGGACAGGACCCGTTAGCACAGATACGCAGTATTTT. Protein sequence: CASTQGTGPVSTDTQYF. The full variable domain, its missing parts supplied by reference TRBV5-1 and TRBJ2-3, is KAGVTQTPRYLIKTRGQQVTLSCSPISGHRSVSWYQQTPGQGLQFLFEYFSETQRNKGNFPGRFSGRQFSNSRSEMNVSTLELGDSALYLCASTQGTGPVSTDTQYFGPGTRLTVL.